The 20 T cell receptor beta chains reported below all come from one sample, sequenced in a study of T cell changes during pregnancy in multiple sclerosis. Sequencing was performed with immunoSEQ multiplex PCR; in TCRdb, only in-frame clones are kept and a portion is missing. The table records some 29,000 clones, about 89% of them present only once. The specimen comprised CD8+ T cells from peripheral blood mononuclear cells, sampled in the third trimester of pregnancy. These receptors were taken from a female donor with multiple sclerosis, enrolled in a pregnancy study.

The gene calls are TRBV27 and TRBJ1-2, with 7 bases lining up with TRBD1. Trimming at V came to 7 bases and at J to 4 bases, leaving 9 bases not matched to a gene. This CDR3 has 14 amino acids. From germline, CDR1 is MNHEY and CDR2 SMNVEV (reference sequence). CDR3 bases: TGTGCCAGCACCAGGGGGGACGGACGCTATGGCTACACCTTC. Its translation is CASTRGDGRYGYTF.

The V call is TRBV18, the J call TRBJ1-2; maybe TRBD1 (6 bases). The CDR3 contains 18 residues. Germline V gene data show CDR1 as KGHSH and CDR2 as LQKENI. Trimming took off 3 bases at V and 2 bases at J, with 22 bases between the two ends. In DNA form, the CDR3 reads TGTGCCAGCTCACCCTCCGCGGGGGCGTCTCTGCGGAACTATGGCTACACCTTC. Protein product: CASSPSAGASLRNYGYTF.

The chain is built from TRBV15 and TRBJ2-2; no reliable D call. The germline V and J ends were trimmed by 0 bases and 4 bases, with 9 bases remaining between them. Germline V gene sequence: CDR1 LNHNV, CDR2 YYDKDF (reference sequence). There are 15 residues in the CDR3. The CDR3, as DNA: TGTGCCACCAGCAGAGAAGAACCGAGCACCGGGGAGCTGTTTTTT. This encodes CATSREEPSTGELFF.

The chain joins TRBV5-1 to TRBJ2-1; maybe TRBD2 (7 bases). V was trimmed by 1 base and J by 14 bases, leaving 16 bases between them. In germline, CDR1 is SGHRS, CDR2 YFSETQ. This CDR3 spans 13 amino acids. CDR3 sequence (DNA): TGCGCCAGCAGCTTGTCCGGGGGGCTGGAGAAGTTCTTC. Its translation: CASSLSGGLEKFF.

The chain carries TRBV5-1 and TRBJ1-5, with D unresolved. The CDR3 extends over 13 amino acids. Germline values: CDR1 SGHRS, CDR2 YFSETQ. V shed 4 bases and J shed 3 bases, with 8 bases lying between them. CDR3 in DNA: TGCGCCAGCAGCGCGGGTCTCAATCAGCCCCAGCATTTT. Amino acids: CASSAGLNQPQHF.

This clone has only one observation. The chain has TRBV7-9 and TRBJ2-1, with TRBD2 matching 9 bases. Germline CDR1 is SEHNR and CDR2 is FQNEAQ (reference sequence). The CDR3 is 14 amino acids. Losses at the gene ends were 4 bases for V and 10 bases for J; bases not matched to a gene: 8. In DNA, the CDR3 is TGTGCCAGCAGCTCAACTAGCGGGCCGGGGGAGCAGTTCTTC. Translating gives CASSSTSGPGEQFF.

This chain uses TRBV6-5 with TRBJ1-1; D not certain. Germline CDR1 reads MNHEY; CDR2 reads SVGAGI. The V end lost 6 bases, the J end lost 0 bases, and 14 bases lay between the germline ends. The CDR3 length is 15 residues. As DNA, the CDR3 is TGTGCCAGCAGAACCACGACGGAGATGAACACTGAAGCTTTCTTT. Protein sequence: CASRTTTEMNTEAFF.

This rearrangement joins TRBV7-9 to TRBJ2-3; 13 positions agree with TRBD2. Germline CDR1 SEHNR, CDR2 FQNEAQ (reference sequence). This CDR3 comprises 16 residues. The V gene end was trimmed by 3 bases and the J gene end by 7 bases; junction bases not matched to a gene: 7. This CDR3 is CASSFGTSGVLNTQYF. In DNA, the CDR3 is TGTGCCAGCAGCTTCGGGACTAGCGGGGTACTAAATACGCAGTATTTT.

This clone has only a few counts. V gene TRBV28 combines with J gene TRBJ1-1; D uncertain. CDR1 and CDR2 (germline): MDHEN, SYDVKM. V was cut by 10 bases and J by 0 bases, with 12 bases left in between. The length of the CDR3 is 13 residues. The CDR3 DNA reads as TGTGCCATCTCTACAGTTATGAACACTGAAGCTTTCTTT. Translating gives CAISTVMNTEAFF.

The chain is built from TRBV4-1 and TRBJ2-1; 9 positions agree with TRBD2. Germline V gene data show CDR1 as MGHRA and CDR2 as YSYEKL. Trimming cost V 1 base and J 9 bases; bases outside gene matches: 7. CDR3 size: 15 residues. The chain's CDR3 is CASSQVPGLAIEQFF. The DNA for the CDR3 is TGCGCCAGCAGCCAAGTTCCTGGACTAGCGATTGAGCAGTTCTTC.

The rearrangement links TRBV10-2 to TRBJ2-7; 12 bases are a match to TRBD1. After removal of 6 bases from V and 6 bases from J, the junction contained 12 bases not matched to a gene. CDR1 is WSHSY and CDR2 is SAAADI in the germline V gene. The length of the CDR3 is 16 residues. As DNA, the CDR3 is TGCGCCAGCAGCCCCGGGACAGGGGGCGCGAGAGGCGAGCAGTACTTC. Protein: CASSPGTGGARGEQYF.

Within the sample, this clone is medium-sized. The rearrangement links TRBV2 to TRBJ1-4; 9 nucleotides match TRBD1. CDR3 length equals 18 residues. Trimming removed 4 bases from V and 6 bases from J; junction bases left unmatched: 15. Germline CDR1 reads SNHLY; CDR2 reads FYNNEI. CDR3 bases: TGTGCCAGCAGTGCCTATTCTACCCGGGACAGGGAGGATGAAAAACTGTTTTTT. This gives the protein CASSAYSTRDREDEKLFF.

This clone was observed a single time. V usage is TRBV7-7 and J usage is TRBJ2-5, with 13 positions matching TRBD2. Unmatched junction bases numbered 4, after V lost 5 bases and J lost 1 base. Germline CDR1 and CDR2: SSHAT and FNYEAQ (reference sequence). The CDR3 has 16 amino acids. DNA of the CDR3: TGTGCCAGCAGCCTACTAGCGGGGGGGGCCCAAGAGACCCAGTACTTC. Protein product: CASSLLAGGAQETQYF.

The chain couples TRBV9 to TRBJ2-5, with a weak D call TRBD2 (7 bases). The V end lost 4 bases, the J end lost 5 bases, and 21 bases lay between the germline ends. CDR3 size: 16 residues. Germline CDR1 SGDLS, CDR2 YYNGEE. CDR3 loop: CASSSVVRGAGETQYF. CDR3 nucleotide sequence: TGTGCCAGCAGCTCGGTGGTCCGGGGGGCCGGTGAGACCCAGTACTTC.

The CDR3 DNA reads as TGTGCCAGCAGCTTAGAACGGGGATATGGCTACACCTTC. Residues: CASSLERGYGYTF. V gene TRBV7-9 combines with J gene TRBJ1-2; unclear D gene. The CDR3 covers 13 residues. Germline values: CDR1 SEHNR, CDR2 FQNEAQ (reference sequence). Trimming left V 1 base short and J 5 bases short, with 8 bases between.

The rearrangement joins TRBV2 to TRBJ2-7; no definite D call. Looked up from germline, CDR1 is SNHLY and CDR2 is FYNNEI. This CDR3 is built from 14 residues. The ends were cut back, 6 bases at V and 2 bases at J, with 14 bases in the middle. DNA of the CDR3: TGTGCCAGCAGACCCCCAAGAAAGCCCTACGAGCAGTACTTC. This sequence encodes CASRPPRKPYEQYF.

This chain links TRBV19 with TRBJ2-7, with 9 bases aligning to TRBD1. Trimming removed 3 bases from V and 5 bases from J; junction bases left unmatched: 5. Germline V lookup: CDR1 LNHDA, CDR2 SQIVND (reference sequence). The CDR3 is made up of 14 amino acids. CDR3 sequence: CASSMGDRVDEQYF. The CDR3, as DNA: TGTGCCAGTAGTATGGGGGACAGGGTCGACGAGCAGTACTTC.

The rearrangement links TRBV6-1 to TRBJ1-5; D gene unclear. The CDR3 is 12 amino acids. CDR1 is MNHNS and CDR2 is SASEGT in the germline V gene. The V and J ends lost 8 bases and 2 bases respectively, with 7 bases between them. CDR3 sequence: CASLEGNQPQHF. In DNA form, the CDR3 reads TGTGCCAGCCTAGAGGGCAATCAGCCCCAGCATTTT.

V usage is TRBV7-9 and J usage is TRBJ2-5; D perhaps matches TRBD1 (5 bases). The J call may be faulty, since TRBJ2-7 better matches the DNA end. The CDR3 is 12 amino acids. Germline CDR1 and CDR2: SEHNR and FQNEAQ (reference sequence). The CDR3 loop is CASTQGTDEQYF. CDR3 in DNA: TGTGCCAGCACTCAGGGTACCGACGAGCAGTACTTC.

This sequence joins TRBV7-9 and TRBJ2-7, with TRBD1 identical over 9 bases. This CDR3 has 14 amino acids. V gave up 7 bases and J gave up 3 bases; unmatched junction bases: 7. The germline gives CDR1 SEHNR, CDR2 FQNEAQ (reference sequence). The CDR3 reads CASTKSDRGYEQYF. The CDR3, as DNA: TGTGCCAGCACTAAATCGGACAGGGGCTACGAGCAGTACTTC.